This note documents a single T cell receptor (beta chain) sequence. This sample is drawn from a study of blood T cell repertoires in COVID-19. Looking at the study overall: COVID-19 samples, acute and convalescent, were from the United States, Italy and Spain.

The method was immunoSEQ multiplex PCR; TCRdb's version includes in-frame clones alone and lacks a portion of them. The sample consists of about 320,000 clones, approximately 90% of them appearing once. Trimming took 6 bases from V and 3 from J; bases not matched to a gene: 0. Germline lookup yields CDR1 SNHLY and CDR2 FYNNEI. The CDR3 totals 13 residues. Cohort 3 donors counted as recovered after two negative PCRs, clearance, or resolved symptoms. Sequences were obtained from PBMCs or T cells enriched from blood (not recorded which). This TCR derives from a woman aged 18-29 years who had recovered from COVID-19. V gene TRBV2 combines with J gene TRBJ2-2; 8 bases agree with TRBD2. CDR3 protein: CASSGRDTGELFF. The DNA for the CDR3 is TGTGCCAGCAGCGGGAGGGACACCGGGGAGCTGTTTTTT.